This T cell receptor (beta chain) stems from a study of Tregs in tolerant kidney transplant recipients. Whole-study context: Sorting after B cell culture yielded CD25+CD127- and 4-1BB+CD40L- CD4+ cells. CD4+CD25+CD127- cells came from approximately three-day belatacept mixed lymphocyte reactions, some with roughly five-day graft donor restimulation.

Some clones are missing from TCRdb's copy, which holds only in-frame ones; the method was immunoSEQ multiplex PCR. This table has fewer than 3,500 clones, roughly 41% appearing once. Comment on this clone: What it binds is not known.

Germline-derived CDR1 and CDR2 are MNHEY and SVGAGI. CDR3 length equals 15 residues. Trimming stripped 6 bases from V and 2 bases from J, with 17 bases between. What was sequenced was Tregs from blood grown in culture. This TCR was sampled from a human donor in good health. The J gene is TRBJ2-7, the V gene TRBV6-5; D may be TRBD1 (5 bases). CDR3 sequence (DNA): TGTGCCAGCAGCCCTCGTGGGGCCCGGACCTACGAGCAGTACTTC. The encoded protein is CASSPRGARTYEQYF.